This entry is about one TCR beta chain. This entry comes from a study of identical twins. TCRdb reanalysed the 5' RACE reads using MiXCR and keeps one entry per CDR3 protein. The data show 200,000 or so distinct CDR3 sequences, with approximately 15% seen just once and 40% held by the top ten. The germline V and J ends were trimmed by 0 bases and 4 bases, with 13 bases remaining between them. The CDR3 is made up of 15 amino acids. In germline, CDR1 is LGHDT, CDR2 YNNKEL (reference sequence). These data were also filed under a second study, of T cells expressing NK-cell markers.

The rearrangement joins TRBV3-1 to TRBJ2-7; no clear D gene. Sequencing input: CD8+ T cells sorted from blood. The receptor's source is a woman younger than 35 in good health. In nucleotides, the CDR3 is TGTGCCAGCAGCCAAGATCCCCCTTCGTCTTACGAGCAGTACTTC. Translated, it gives CASSQDPPSSYEQYF.